Below are 20 T cell receptor beta chains sequenced from a single sample in a study of T cells after yellow fever vaccination. MiXCR was run by TCRdb on the 5' RACE reads, yielding one entry per CDR3 protein. The profile covers approximately 85,000 distinct CDR3 sequences, with more than 10% appearing a single time and 20% to 25% taken by the ten largest. Sequencing was performed on CD8+ T cells not binding an NS4B(214-222) dextramer, sorted from PBMCs, taken about 20 days after the first yellow fever vaccination. These receptor sequences come from a man aged 18 to 35 who received the YFV17D yellow fever vaccine.

The J gene is TRBJ1-1, the V gene TRBV7-6, with 7 bases aligning to TRBD1. Looked up from germline, CDR1 is SGHVS and CDR2 is FNYEAQ. The ends lost 5 bases at V and 1 base at J; junction bases unmatched: 7. This CDR3 has 15 amino acids. This chain's CDR3 is CASSRTGTENTEAFF. The CDR3 DNA reads TGTGCCAGCAGCCGAACGGGGACAGAGAACACTGAAGCTTTCTTT.

V and J are TRBV5-1 and TRBJ1-4, with D possibly being TRBD1 (5 bases). CDR1 is SGHRS, CDR2 YFSETQ, per germline. Trimming cost V 4 bases and J 7 bases, with 17 bases left between them. CDR3 length: 15 amino acids. CDR3 DNA: TGCGCCAGCAGCCCCCGGGGAGGGCAGGGTGAAAAACTGTTTTTT. It specifies CASSPRGGQGEKLFF.

This clonotype was picked up many times. The chain uses TRBV12-3 or TRBV12-4 and TRBJ2-1; TRBD2 aligns across 8 bases. There are 15 residues in the CDR3. V shed 3 bases and J 5 bases; nucleotides not matched to a gene: 6. The CDR3 coding sequence is TGTGCCAGCAGTTTTGCGACTAGCGTCCACAATGAGCAGTTCTTC. It encodes CASSFATSVHNEQFF.

Many counts were recorded for this clonotype. The V call is TRBV5-1, the J call TRBJ1-1, with TRBD1 as a possible D gene (5 bases). Trimming removed 0 bases at V and 2 bases at J, with 11 bases between. Germline V gives CDR1 SGHRS, CDR2 YFSETQ. This CDR3 is 15 amino acids long. The CDR3 sequence is CASSLDGGGNTEAFF. CDR3 bases: TGCGCCAGCAGCTTGGATGGGGGGGGAAACACTGAAGCTTTCTTT.

The sample holds a few counts of this clonotype. The rearrangement links TRBV6-5 to TRBJ2-7; TRBD1 or TRBD2 may be the D gene (5 bases each). This CDR3 has 14 residues. V was trimmed by 0 bases and J by 3 bases, leaving 9 bases between them. In germline, CDR1 is MNHEY, CDR2 SVGAGI. This CDR3 reads CASSYSGVYYEQYF. The CDR3 DNA follows: TGTGCCAGCAGTTACTCGGGGGTTTACTACGAGCAGTACTTC.

This clonotype has more than one count but fewer than ten. The V call is TRBV6-5, the J call TRBJ1-3; D is undetermined. The germline V and J ends were trimmed by 2 bases and 2 bases, with 4 bases remaining between them. CDR1 and CDR2 (germline): MNHEY, SVGAGI. This CDR3 spans 13 amino acids. CDR3 bases: TGTGCCAGCAGTTACGCAGCTGGAAACACCATATATTTT. Translation: CASSYAAGNTIYF.

V and J are TRBV6-6 and TRBJ2-7; D gene ambiguous. Trimming removed 4 bases at V and 8 bases at J, with 15 bases between. The CDR3 contains 13 residues. Germline V gives CDR1 MNHNY, CDR2 SVGAGI (reference sequence). The CDR3 region is CASSSGGVPKQYV. The DNA of the CDR3 is TGTGCCAGCAGTTCAGGTGGTGTCCCGAAGCAGTACGTC.

This chain joins TRBV11-2 and TRBJ2-2; D is uncertain. Trimming left V 1 base short and J 7 bases short, with 13 bases between. Germline V lookup: CDR1 SGHAT, CDR2 FQNNGV. The length of the CDR3 is 15 residues. DNA of the CDR3: TGTGCCAGCAGCTTAGGTGATATTGGCGTCGGGGAGCTGTTTTTT. Translating gives CASSLGDIGVGELFF.

This clonotype was counted only a few times. The gene calls are TRBV7-8 and TRBJ2-1, with 7 bases matching TRBD1. V shed 5 bases and J 2 bases; nucleotides not matched to a gene: 6. The CDR3 is made up of 15 amino acids. The germline V gene has CDR1 SGHVS and CDR2 FQNEAQ. CDR3: CASSGFRGPYNEQFF. CDR3 bases: TGTGCCAGCAGCGGATTTAGGGGGCCCTACAATGAGCAGTTCTTC.

The chain has TRBV6-5 and TRBJ2-3; maybe TRBD1 (6 bases). Germline V gives CDR1 MNHEY, CDR2 SVGAGI. Between the trimmed V and J ends, which lost 4 bases and 3 bases, there was a span of 17 bases. This CDR3 contains 16 residues. The CDR3 sequence: CASSLTPWTATDTQYF. CDR3 nucleotide sequence: TGTGCCAGCAGTTTAACCCCCTGGACAGCAACAGATACGCAGTATTTT.

This clonotype has a handful of counts. V usage is TRBV5-5 and J usage is TRBJ2-1, with TRBD2 identical over 7 bases. This CDR3 has 15 amino acids. Germline V gene sequence: CDR1 SGHKS, CDR2 YYEKEE (reference sequence). Losses at the gene ends were 1 base for V and 7 bases for J; bases not matched to a gene: 8. The CDR3 protein is CASSLWSGGSNEQFF. CDR3 bases: TGTGCCAGCAGCTTGTGGTCGGGGGGATCTAATGAGCAGTTCTTC.

Many counts were recorded for this clonotype. The chain is built from TRBV5-4 and TRBJ2-1, with TRBD2 as a possible D gene (6 bases). V gave up 0 bases and J gave up 9 bases, with 22 bases separating them. From germline, CDR1 is SGHNT and CDR2 YYREEE (reference sequence). The CDR3 is 17 residues long. The CDR3 here is CASSLAEGLLRIGEQFF. CDR3 nucleotide sequence: TGTGCCAGCAGCTTGGCGGAGGGGCTGCTAAGGATTGGTGAGCAGTTCTTC.

In this sample, this clonotype turned up many times. The chain links TRBV27 to TRBJ2-3; 9 bases agree with TRBD1. Losses at the gene ends were 6 bases for V and 9 bases for J; bases not matched to a gene: 10. Germline V gives CDR1 MNHEY, CDR2 SMNVEV (reference sequence). CDR3 length equals 14 residues. For the CDR3, the DNA is TGTGCCAGCAGCCGGGACAGGGTCGGGGGGACGCAGTATTTT. It is translated as CASSRDRVGGTQYF.

This clonotype has a handful of counts. The V and J genes are TRBV19 and TRBJ1-2; tentative D call: TRBD1 (6 bases). The V gene lost 10 bases and the J gene lost 4 bases, with 19 bases spanning the gap. In germline, CDR1 is LNHDA, CDR2 SQIVND (reference sequence). The CDR3 totals 14 residues. The CDR3 DNA sequence: TGTGCCAACTTCTCAAGGGGGGGAGTCTATGGCTACACCTTC. This encodes CANFSRGGVYGYTF. Full variable domain (outside the CDR3, taken from reference TRBV19 and TRBJ1-2): DGGITQSPKYLFRKEGQNVTLSCEQNLNHDAMYWYRQDPGQGLRLIYYSQIVNDFQKGDIAEGYSVSREKKESFPLTVTSAQKNPTAFYLCANFSRGGVYGYTFGSGTRLTVV.

This clonotype appeared a few times. The rearrangement uses TRBV20-1 and TRBJ2-7, with unresolved D. V lost 5 bases and J 3 bases, leaving 8 bases between the germline ends. Germline-derived CDR1 and CDR2 are DFQATT and SNEGSKA (reference sequence). The CDR3 sequence is 11 residues long. The CDR3 nucleotides are TGCAGTGCTGCGGACGGCTACGAGCAGTACTTC. Protein product: CSAADGYEQYF.

This clonotype was seen a few times. This rearrangement joins TRBV6-5 to TRBJ2-5; D remains ambiguous. The CDR3 extends over 12 amino acids. The V end lost 5 bases, the J end lost 7 bases, and 11 bases lay between the germline ends. Germline assignment: CDR1 MNHEY and CDR2 SVGAGI. The CDR3 protein is CASSTLGGTQYF. The CDR3, as DNA: TGTGCCAGCAGTACCCTCGGCGGGACCCAGTACTTC.

This rearrangement joins TRBV20-1 to TRBJ1-1, with a weak D call TRBD1 (6 bases). The germline V gene encodes CDR1 DFQATT and CDR2 SNEGSKA (reference sequence). Trimming removed 4 bases from V and 1 base from J, with 13 bases in between. The CDR3 sequence is 14 residues long. The CDR3 coding sequence is TGCAGTGCTATTCGTCAGGGGCGGAACACTGAAGCTTTCTTT. Residues: CSAIRQGRNTEAFF.

The V call is TRBV20-1, the J call TRBJ2-1; no firm D call. The CDR3 covers 15 residues. The V gene's germline CDR1 is DFQATT and CDR2 SNEGSKA (reference sequence). The V gene lost 0 bases and the J gene lost 0 bases, with 9 bases spanning the gap. The CDR3 DNA follows: TGCAGTGCTAGAGACCCCGCGAGCTCCTACAATGAGCAGTTCTTC. It yields the protein CSARDPASSYNEQFF.

This clonotype was detected a few times. The chain couples TRBV12-3 or TRBV12-4 to TRBJ2-1; 11 bases line up with TRBD2. This CDR3 contains 14 residues. Germline trimming cut 4 bases from V and 9 bases from J; bases unmatched to any gene: 5. This CDR3 reads CASSWGLAAGEQFF. DNA of the CDR3: TGTGCCAGCAGTTGGGGACTAGCGGCGGGTGAGCAGTTCTTC.

This clonotype was recorded many times. This rearrangement joins TRBV14 to TRBJ1-1, with D possibly being TRBD1 (5 bases). The CDR3 runs 15 residues. CDR1 and CDR2 (germline): SGHDN, FVKESK. V shed 1 base and J shed 2 bases, with 11 bases lying between them. The CDR3 DNA is TGTGCCAGCAGCCAAGGGGGCGCCTTAAACACTGAAGCTTTCTTT. Its protein is CASSQGGALNTEAFF.